The present TCR beta chain was sequenced within a study of lymphopenia after photon versus proton radiotherapy. Broader study findings: Authors raise, but do not show, better survival with proton therapy.

Libraries were prepared by immunoSEQ multiplex PCR; TCRdb keeps only in-frame clonotypes and omits some of them. The table includes 55,000 to 70,000 clones, more than 75% detected once. For this clone: Antigen: not known.

V lost 6 bases to trimming and J lost 1 base, with 15 bases between them. The CDR3 runs 15 residues. Per the germline V gene, CDR1 is MNHEY and CDR2 is SVGAGI. The gene calls are TRBV6-5 and TRBJ1-1; D is ambiguous. Sequences were derived from peripheral blood, sampled from a patient treated with proton-based radiotherapy. The receptor was derived from a man aged 80 or over with esophageal cancer. CDR3 amino acids: CASSRTMTGNTEAFF. As DNA, the CDR3 is TGTGCCAGCAGCCGCACCATGACCGGGAACACTGAAGCTTTCTTT.